Each of the 15 T cell receptor beta chains below was sequenced from the same sample in a study of CDR3 diversity in severe acne. Via MiXCR, TCRdb re-called the PCR reads, giving one row per CDR3 protein. Of about 100,000 distinct CDR3 sequences in the sample, approximately 47% were seen once. The sequenced material came from blood. The receptor source for this set is a male donor with acne.

A note on this clonotype: The junction and the germline gene differ at one end; a read error may be behind it. The rearrangement uses TRBV15 and TRBJ2-7; 7 nucleotides align to TRBD2. Germline V lookup: CDR1 LNHNV, CDR2 YYDKDF (reference sequence). The CDR3 has 15 residues. CDR3 residues: CATSRVENSGYGQYF. In DNA form, the CDR3 reads TGTGCCACCAGCAGAGTAGAAAATAGCGGGTACGGGCAGTACTTT.

This clonotype was detected many times. The rearrangement uses TRBV20-1 and TRBJ1-2, with 9 bases matching TRBD1. V was pared by 2 bases and J by 6 bases, with 7 bases of the junction left unmatched. Germline loops: CDR1 DFQATT, CDR2 SNEGSKA (reference sequence). This CDR3 has 14 amino acids. This CDR3 reads CSARNYRGRNGYTF. CDR3 DNA: TGCAGTGCTAGAAACTACAGGGGGCGAAATGGCTACACCTTC.

This clonotype was counted at least ten times. The gene calls are TRBV11-2 and TRBJ1-1; no reliable D call. Deletions cut 0 bases from V and 9 bases from J, with 14 bases between. The CDR3 runs to 14 residues. The germline V gene has CDR1 SGHAT and CDR2 FQNNGV. CDR3 sequence (DNA): TGTGCCAGCAGCTTAGATTTGCTGGTCGATAAAGCTTTCTTT. Its translation is CASSLDLLVDKAFF.

The V call is TRBV19, the J call TRBJ1-2; D not certain. The CDR3 extends over 12 amino acids. Germline CDR1 and CDR2: LNHDA and SQIVND (reference sequence). V lost 3 bases, J lost 7 bases, and 9 bases lay in between. DNA for the CDR3: TGTGCCAGTAGTATCCGAGGGTCTGGCTACACCTTC. It yields the protein CASSIRGSGYTF. The full variable domain, its missing parts supplied by reference TRBV19 and TRBJ1-2, is DGGITQSPKYLFRKEGQNVTLSCEQNLNHDAMYWYRQDPGQGLRLIYYSQIVNDFQKGDIAEGYSVSREKKESFPLTVTSAQKNPTAFYLCASSIRGSGYTFGSGTRLTVV.

The rearrangement links TRBV2 to TRBJ2-2; tentative D call: TRBD1 (6 bases). CDR1 and CDR2 (germline): SNHLY, FYNNEI. Between the trimmed V and J ends, which lost 6 bases and 1 base, there was a span of 12 bases. This CDR3 has 15 amino acids. Here the CDR3 DNA reads TGTGCCAGCAGCCTACAACAGGGGAACACCGGGGAGCTGTTTTTT. This gives the protein CASSLQQGNTGELFF.

This clonotype was recorded many times. The V gene is TRBV5-5, the J gene TRBJ2-3; the match to TRBD1 covers 9 bases. From germline, CDR1 is SGHKS and CDR2 YYEKEE (reference sequence). The CDR3 runs 16 residues. V was clipped by 4 bases and J by 3 bases; unmatched bases: 9. CDR3 DNA sequence: TGTGCCAGCAGCGTGTTACAGGGGGCGAGGACAGATACGCAGTATTTT. It codes for CASSVLQGARTDTQYF. Full variable domain (outside the CDR3, taken from reference TRBV5-5 and TRBJ2-3): DAGVTQSPTHLIKTRGQQVTLRCSPISGHKSVSWYQQVLGQGPQFIFQYYEKEERGRGNFPDRFSARQFPNYSSELNVNALLLGDSALYLCASSVLQGARTDTQYFGPGTRLTVL.

This clonotype was observed many times. This chain uses TRBV2 with TRBJ1-2; D is undetermined. This CDR3 has 13 residues. Germline V lookup: CDR1 SNHLY, CDR2 FYNNEI. V was cut by 1 base and J by 2 bases, with 5 bases left in between. The CDR3 spells CASSEGGNYGYTF. The DNA of the CDR3 is TGTGCCAGCAGTGAAGGTGGGAACTATGGCTACACCTTC.

This sequence joins TRBV20-1 and TRBJ2-2, with TRBD1 as a possible D gene (6 bases). The V end lost 1 base, the J end lost 6 bases, and 15 bases lay between the germline ends. CDR1 and CDR2 from the germline V gene are DFQATT and SNEGSKA (reference sequence). This CDR3 has 15 amino acids. CDR3 nucleotide sequence: TGCAGTGCTAGAGGACCGGGACAAGGAGCCGGGGAGCTGTTTTTT. Translation: CSARGPGQGAGELFF.

The genes are TRBV20-1 and TRBJ2-2, with 11 nucleotides matching TRBD2. The V gene's germline CDR1 is DFQATT and CDR2 SNEGSKA (reference sequence). The CDR3 is 15 amino acids. V shed 3 bases, J shed 4 bases, and the junction held 4 bases outside the gene matches. CDR3 bases: TGCAGTGCTAGGGGTACTAGCGGGAGCACCGGGGAGCTGTTTTTT. Its translation is CSARGTSGSTGELFF.

CDR3 in DNA: TGTGCCAGCAGCAATCCCGGGACAGGGGGCTTATACGAGCAGTACTTC. It yields the protein CASSNPGTGGLYEQYF. The gene calls are TRBV7-6 and TRBJ2-7; 12 nucleotides align to TRBD1. The V segment lost 5 bases and the J segment 4 bases; nucleotides outside the gene matches: 9. The V gene's germline CDR1 is SGHVS and CDR2 FNYEAQ. The CDR3 spans 16 residues. The full variable domain, rest sourced from reference TRBV7-6 and TRBJ2-7, is GAGVSQSPRYKVTKRGQDVALRCDPISGHVSLYWYRQALGQGPEFLTYFNYEAQQDKSGLPNDRFSAERPEGSISTLTIQRTEQRDSAMYRCASSNPGTGGLYEQYFGPGTRLTVT.

The chain links TRBV28 to TRBJ2-5; D is possibly TRBD2 (7 bases). This CDR3 contains 18 residues. V shed 2 bases and J shed 9 bases, with 28 bases lying between them. In germline, CDR1 is MDHEN, CDR2 SYDVKM. The CDR3 reads CASSLHPGGLGGGEAQYF. The DNA for the CDR3 is TGTGCCAGCAGTTTACACCCTGGGGGGTTAGGGGGGGGGGAGGCCCAGTACTTC.

This clonotype appeared a few times. This rearrangement joins TRBV7-3 to TRBJ2-7; TRBD2 aligns across 10 bases. The CDR3 sequence is 14 residues long. After removal of 5 bases from V and 2 bases from J, the junction contained 3 bases not matched to a gene. Germline values: CDR1 SGHTA, CDR2 FQGTGA. The CDR3 nucleotides read TGTGCCAGCAGCACCGGACTAGCGGCCTACGAGCAGTACTTC. Translating it yields CASSTGLAAYEQYF.

The chain uses TRBV6-5 and TRBJ2-7, with 9 bases matching TRBD2. CDR1 and CDR2 (germline): MNHEY, SVGAGI. V lost 5 bases to trimming and J lost 2 bases; unmatched junction nucleotides: 19. The CDR3 is made up of 19 amino acids. The CDR3 DNA reads as TGTGCCAGCAGTCGATGGACAGCGATTAGCGGGAGAATTCCCTACGAGCAGTACTTC. It encodes CASSRWTAISGRIPYEQYF.

Only a few counts were recorded for this clonotype. The chain employs TRBV25-1 and TRBJ1-1; 7 bases fit TRBD1. From germline, CDR1 is MGHDK and CDR2 SYGVNS. The V segment lost 2 bases and the J segment 6 bases; nucleotides outside the gene matches: 3. The CDR3 consists of 13 residues. CDR3 DNA sequence: TGTGCCAGCAGTGAAAGCAGGGGGTCTGAAGCTTTCTTT. It specifies CASSESRGSEAFF. Together with reference TRBV25-1 and TRBJ1-1, the CDR3 gives the full variable domain: EADIYQTPRYLVIGTGKKITLECSQTMGHDKMYWYQQDPGMELHLIHYSYGVNSTEKGDLSSESTVSRIRTEHFPLTLESARPSHTSQYLCASSESRGSEAFFGQGTRLTVV.

This clonotype has just one count. The chain joins TRBV19 to TRBJ2-1, with TRBD2 matching over 10 bases. Germline V gives CDR1 LNHDA, CDR2 SQIVND (reference sequence). This CDR3 comprises 15 residues. The V and J ends lost 5 bases and 8 bases, in that order; junction bases with no gene match: 9. CDR3 sequence reads: CASSAAGGRGYEQFF. DNA for the CDR3: TGTGCCAGTAGTGCAGCGGGAGGGAGGGGGTATGAGCAGTTCTTC.